The T cell receptor beta chain under discussion was sequenced for a study of T cell responses to AZD1222 COVID-19 vaccine. Findings and caveats of the study: The CD4 TCRs associated with vaccination extended across spike and predominated at 160-218 and 743-854. Clonal diversity may have been underestimated in mostly white British donors. Reportedly, nearly half the spike-specific TCRs target unmutated variant regions. Baseline testing showed seropositivity in only a handful of AZD1222 recipients.

Note on this clone: Its matching antigen is unknown.

Produced via immunoSEQ multiplex PCR; TCRdb's table is partial and in-frame only. The sample carries about 120,000 clones, 70% to 85% recorded once. The CDR3 is 16 residues long. Germline V gives CDR1 LNHNV, CDR2 YYDKDF (reference sequence). The V gene lost 0 bases and the J gene lost 1 base, with 13 bases spanning the gap. The input for sequencing was peripheral blood, taken 28 days after the second AZD1222 dose. The sequence was obtained from an adult who received the AZD1222 COVID-19 vaccine. V gene TRBV15 combines with J gene TRBJ2-7; perhaps TRBD1 as D (7 bases). CDR3 DNA sequence: TGTGCCACCAGCAGAGATTCGGGGGACAGTTCCTACGAGCAGTACTTC. Its translation: CATSRDSGDSSYEQYF. The variable domain in full, with the rest retrieved from reference TRBV15 and TRBJ2-7, is DAMVIQNPRYQVTQFGKPVTLSCSQTLNHNVMYWYQQKSSQAPKLLFHYYDKDFNNEADTPDNFQSRRPNTSFCFLDIRSPGLGDTAMYLCATSRDSGDSSYEQYFGPGTRLTVT.